One and the same sample provided the 20 T cell receptor beta chains below, sequenced in a study of cytomegalovirus exposure and HLA in healthy donors. Profiled with immunoSEQ multiplex PCR; TCRdb holds only in-frame clones, not every one. The sample lists about 330,000 clones, about nine tenths occurring once. The sample comprised PBMCs. These receptors were obtained from a woman younger than 35 in good health and CMV-seronegative.

The gene calls are TRBV27 and TRBJ2-1; D might be TRBD2 (5 bases). The CDR3 has 13 amino acids. Trimming left V 3 bases short and J 9 bases short, with 12 bases between. The germline gives CDR1 MNHEY, CDR2 SMNVEV (reference sequence). The CDR3 sequence is CASSFSSSPEQFF. In DNA, the CDR3 is TGTGCCAGCAGTTTCAGTTCTAGCCCTGAGCAGTTCTTC.

The chain joins TRBV4-2 to TRBJ2-3; 8 nucleotides match TRBD1. The germline CDR1 and CDR2 sequences are LGHNA and YNFKEQ. V lost 6 bases and J lost 2; bases outside the gene matches: 4. This CDR3 is built from 14 residues. CDR3 sequence: CASRETGDTDTQYF. Written as DNA, the CDR3 is TGTGCCAGCAGAGAGACAGGGGACACAGATACGCAGTATTTT.

The genes are TRBV27 and TRBJ2-5; the match to TRBD2 covers 12 bases. The junction had 11 bases not matched to a gene; V was cut back by 2 bases and J by 4 bases. The CDR3 extends over 18 amino acids. The V gene's germline CDR1 is MNHEY and CDR2 SMNVEV (reference sequence). The CDR3 spells CASSLDTSGRSMGETQYF. CDR3 bases: TGTGCCAGCAGTTTAGATACTAGCGGGAGGTCCATGGGAGAGACCCAGTACTTC.

This clone was seen just once. The rearrangement joins TRBV4-2 to TRBJ2-7, with 7 bases fitting TRBD2. Germline V lookup: CDR1 LGHNA, CDR2 YNFKEQ. This CDR3 comprises 14 residues. The trim removed 0 bases at V and 3 bases at J, leaving 2 bases unmatched. CDR3 region: CASSQDPSGYEQYF. The CDR3 bases are TGTGCCAGCAGCCAAGACCCTAGCGGCTACGAGCAGTACTTC.

The V gene is TRBV5-4, the J gene TRBJ1-2; perhaps TRBD1 as D (6 bases). Germline loops: CDR1 SGHNT, CDR2 YYREEE (reference sequence). This CDR3 has 14 amino acids. V was trimmed by 4 bases and J by 2 bases, leaving 12 bases between them. CDR3 nucleotide sequence: TGTGCCAGCAGCCCCGGGGGGCGGAACTATGGCTACACCTTC. The encoded protein is CASSPGGRNYGYTF.

With respect to this clone: Other DNA sequences of this sample code for an identical CDR3. The chain links TRBV7-2 to TRBJ2-7; 7 positions agree with TRBD2. Trimming removed 5 bases from V and 3 bases from J; junction bases left unmatched: 7. The germline V gene encodes CDR1 SGHTA and CDR2 FQGNSA. The CDR3 covers 14 residues. The CDR3 nucleotides read TGTGCCAGCAGCCCATCTGGCGGGAGCTACGAGCAGTACTTC. The encoded protein is CASSPSGGSYEQYF.

The rearrangement links TRBV5-1 to TRBJ2-1, with TRBD2 matching 11 bases. The junction had 12 bases not matched to a gene; V was cut back by 3 bases and J by 7 bases. The CDR3 is 17 amino acids. Germline V lookup: CDR1 SGHRS, CDR2 YFSETQ. The CDR3 nucleotides are TGCGCCAGCAGCTCTACCCTAGCGGGAGGTTTAACGAATGAGCAGTTCTTC. It is translated as CASSSTLAGGLTNEQFF.

Comments on this clone: The same CDR3 arises from other DNA sequences in this sample as well. This chain joins TRBV18 and TRBJ2-5, with D perhaps matching TRBD1 (6 bases). The CDR3 contains 13 residues. The V and J ends lost 3 bases and 2 bases respectively, with 7 bases between them. Germline CDR1 is KGHSH and CDR2 is LQKENI. The CDR3 protein is CASSPTGQETQYF. The CDR3 DNA reads as TGTGCCAGCTCACCGACAGGACAAGAGACCCAGTACTTC.

This chain uses TRBV7-9 with TRBJ2-3; the D gene is possibly TRBD1 (7 bases). Germline V gene data show CDR1 as SEHNR and CDR2 as FQNEAQ (reference sequence). Trimming removed 5 bases from V and 3 bases from J, with 15 bases in between. The CDR3 is 15 amino acids. The chain's CDR3 is CASSQEGATTDTQYF. The CDR3 DNA sequence: TGTGCCAGCAGCCAGGAGGGGGCCACGACAGATACGCAGTATTTT.

The genes are TRBV6-5 and TRBJ2-1, with TRBD2 identical over 7 bases. J gave up 3 bases and V 1 base, and 6 bases lay outside the gene matches. Germline values: CDR1 MNHEY, CDR2 SVGAGI. CDR3 size: 16 residues. The CDR3: CASSYFGGTDYNEQFF. DNA for the CDR3: TGTGCCAGCAGTTACTTCGGGGGGACTGACTACAATGAGCAGTTCTTC.

The chain links TRBV19 to TRBJ1-2; D possibly corresponds to TRBD1 (6 bases). The length of the CDR3 is 14 residues. The V and J ends lost 7 bases and 2 bases respectively, with 14 bases between them. From germline, CDR1 is LNHDA and CDR2 SQIVND (reference sequence). The chain's CDR3 is CASTPTQGNYGYTF. The DNA for the CDR3 is TGTGCCAGTACTCCAACCCAGGGGAACTATGGCTACACCTTC.

The chain is built from TRBV4-2 and TRBJ2-1, with 9 bases identical to TRBD1. This CDR3 is built from 16 residues. V trimming: 3 bases; J trimming: 7 bases; junction bases outside the gene matches: 10. Germline assignment: CDR1 LGHNA and CDR2 YNFKEQ. The CDR3 bases are TGTGCCAGCAGCCAGGGGGGACAGGGTTTGGTAAATGAGCAGTTCTTC. Residues: CASSQGGQGLVNEQFF.

The chain links TRBV5-4 to TRBJ2-1; 14 positions agree with TRBD2. Germline CDR1 and CDR2: SGHNT and YYREEE (reference sequence). V gave up 2 bases and J gave up 5 bases; unmatched junction bases: 12. This CDR3 is 19 amino acids long. The CDR3 is CASSLPPRLAGGPHNEQFF. The CDR3 DNA reads as TGTGCCAGCAGCTTACCCCCAAGACTAGCGGGAGGGCCCCACAATGAGCAGTTCTTC.

The gene calls are TRBV18 and TRBJ2-7; TRBD2 might be the D (6 bases). The CDR3 is made up of 16 amino acids. Germline loops: CDR1 KGHSH, CDR2 LQKENI. V shed 2 bases and J shed 0 bases, with 14 bases lying between them. The CDR3 bases are TGTGCCAGCTCACCAGCGAGGACTACCCTCTCCTACGAGCAGTACTTC. Its translation is CASSPARTTLSYEQYF. The variable domain in full, with the rest retrieved from reference TRBV18 and TRBJ2-7, is NAGVMQNPRHLVRRRGQEARLRCSPMKGHSHVYWYRQLPEEGLKFMVYLQKENIIDESGMPKERFSAEFPKEGPSILRIQQVVRGDSAAYFCASSPARTTLSYEQYFGPGTRLTVT.

The chain's CDR3 is CASDFGQGASGYTF. CDR3 DNA: TGTGCCAGTGACTTCGGACAGGGGGCTAGCGGCTACACCTTC. The rearrangement links TRBV19 to TRBJ1-2; 11 bases line up with TRBD1. V lost 8 bases to trimming and J lost 8 bases; unmatched junction nucleotides: 10. The germline CDR1 and CDR2 sequences are LNHDA and SQIVND (reference sequence). This CDR3 contains 14 residues.

The chain couples TRBV7-2 to TRBJ2-7, with TRBD2 matching 9 bases. Trimming cost V 1 base and J 5 bases; bases outside gene matches: 6. The CDR3 covers 15 residues. Germline values: CDR1 SGHTA, CDR2 FQGNSA. The CDR3: CASSLVGLAIDEQYF. The CDR3 DNA is TGTGCCAGCAGCTTAGTTGGACTAGCGATTGACGAGCAGTACTTC.

V gene TRBV18 combines with J gene TRBJ2-3; D ambiguous. From germline, CDR1 is KGHSH and CDR2 LQKENI. Trimming stripped 3 bases from V and 3 bases from J, with 10 bases between. CDR3 size: 14 residues. CDR3 region: CASSPTESTDTQYF. CDR3 bases: TGTGCCAGCTCACCGACGGAGTCAACAGATACGCAGTATTTT.

V usage is TRBV7-2 and J usage is TRBJ1-4; D gene uncertain. CDR3 length: 16 amino acids. V lost 3 bases to trimming and J lost 0 bases, with 11 bases between them. Germline V lookup: CDR1 SGHTA, CDR2 FQGNSA. In DNA, the CDR3 is TGTGCCAGCAGCTTCGACACTCGCCCAACTAATGAAAAACTGTTTTTT. Residues: CASSFDTRPTNEKLFF.

This chain connects TRBV18 to TRBJ2-6, with 9 bases aligning to TRBD1. V was clipped by 6 bases and J by 0 bases; unmatched bases: 9. The length of the CDR3 is 18 residues. From germline, CDR1 is KGHSH and CDR2 LQKENI. CDR3 coding DNA: TGTGCCAGCTCCCGTCCCGGGACAGGGATCTCTGGGGCCAACGTCCTGACTTTC. It is translated as CASSRPGTGISGANVLTF.

The gene calls are TRBV19 and TRBJ2-3; a possible D gene is TRBD1 (6 bases). The CDR3 has 14 residues. V gave up 3 bases and J gave up 0 bases, with 7 bases separating them. Germline lookup yields CDR1 LNHDA and CDR2 SQIVND (reference sequence). CDR3 sequence: CASSIGQSTDTQYF. The CDR3 bases are TGTGCCAGTAGTATCGGACAGAGCACAGATACGCAGTATTTT.